Following are 9 T cell receptor beta chains from one sample sequenced in a study of blood T cell repertoires in COVID-19 (dated by TCRdb to the early 2020s). Receptor libraries were prepared by the immunoSEQ multiplex PCR assay. Here the immuneACCESS table is served through TCRdb, limited to in-frame sequences with V and J called. Missing clones are a known gap in these copies; in checked studies unresolved V genes cover under half, and the rest lacks a known reason. Present in this sample are a few hundred thousand clones, around 90% of which were seen just once. The biggest ten clones account for approximately 4.3% of the sample. The sample comprised PBMCs or T cells enriched from blood (not recorded which). The receptors were gathered from a woman aged 18-35 years with acute COVID-19.

There are a few counts of this clone. This chain uses TRBV19 with TRBJ2-7, with D perhaps TRBD2 (6 bases). Germline V lookup: CDR1 LNHDA, CDR2 SQIVND (reference sequence). The CDR3 is made up of 13 amino acids. V was shortened by 3 bases and J by 4 bases, with 10 bases between the two germline ends. The DNA for the CDR3 is TGTGCCAGTAGTATCCGGGGGAGGTACGAGCAGTACTTC. It translates to CASSIRGRYEQYF.

This chain connects TRBV3-1 (or the pseudogene TRBV3-2) to TRBJ2-2, with D hard to call. The CDR3 consists of 18 residues. The germline gives CDR1 LGHDT, CDR2 YNNKEL (reference sequence). Trimming took off 0 bases at V and 1 base at J, with 15 bases between the two ends. The CDR3, as DNA: TGTGCCAGCAGCCAAGATCCCCCAGGAACAGAGAACACCGGGGAGCTGTTTTTT. Translated, it gives CASSQDPPGTENTGELFF.

The chain has TRBV5-3 and TRBJ1-5; TRBD1 aligns across 7 bases. TRBV5-3 is sorted into the ORF group, with uncertain function. The CDR3 is 17 residues long. V shed 0 bases, J shed 7 bases, and the junction held 13 bases outside the gene matches. The CDR3 loop reads CARSLVVLGQFWQPQHF. In nucleotides, the CDR3 is TGTGCCAGAAGCTTGGTAGTTCTGGGACAGTTCTGGCAGCCCCAGCATTTT.

The CDR3: CASSMEAGYSGNTIYF. CDR3 nucleotide sequence: TGTGCCAGTAGTATGGAGGCAGGCTACTCTGGAAACACCATATATTTT. The V call is TRBV19, the J call TRBJ1-3, with no clear D. Germline V gene lookup returns CDR1 LNHDA and CDR2 SQIVND (reference sequence). V lost 3 bases and J 0 bases, leaving 12 bases between the germline ends. The CDR3 is made up of 16 amino acids.

The chain carries TRBV25-1 and TRBJ1-1; 7 nucleotides match TRBD1. Germline V CDR1 and CDR2: MGHDK, SYGVNS. The CDR3 has 14 amino acids. Trimming at V came to 4 bases and at J to 1 base, leaving 3 bases not matched to a gene. The CDR3 region is CASSGTGTNTEAFF. The CDR3 DNA sequence: TGTGCCAGCAGTGGGACAGGTACGAACACTGAAGCTTTCTTT.

V is TRBV18 and J is TRBJ1-2; 7 nucleotides align to TRBD1. CDR1 and CDR2 from the germline V gene are KGHSH and LQKENI. The ends lost 2 bases at V and 10 bases at J; junction bases unmatched: 16. CDR3 length: 16 amino acids. CDR3 region: CASSPFPGQVAGDYTF. The CDR3 DNA is TGTGCCAGCTCACCATTCCCAGGACAGGTGGCAGGGGACTACACCTTC.

About this clone itself: This same CDR3 is encoded by further DNA sequences in the sample. The gene calls are TRBV27 and TRBJ2-7, with D possibly matching TRBD1 (5 bases). CDR1 is MNHEY and CDR2 is SMNVEV in the germline V gene (reference sequence). V lost 3 bases and J lost 1, with 7 bases in between. This CDR3 spans 13 amino acids. CDR3 protein: CASSLAGSYEQYF. The CDR3 nucleotides are TGTGCCAGCAGTTTGGCAGGGTCCTACGAGCAGTACTTC.

This sequence joins TRBV21-1 and TRBJ1-5; the table calls TRBD1, which could not be checked here. TRBV21-1 is recorded as a pseudogene. This CDR3 region has 17 residues. The DNA for the CDR3 is TGTGCCAGCAGCCGGAACCGACAGGCCCGGACCTATCAGCCCCAGCATTTT. Its translation is CASSRNRQARTYQPQHF.

The genes are TRBV7-9 and TRBJ2-3; the match to TRBD2 covers 7 bases. CDR3 size: 17 residues. CDR1 is SEHNR and CDR2 is FQNEAQ in the germline V gene (reference sequence). V gave up 1 base and J gave up 0 bases; unmatched junction bases: 7. CDR3 bases: TGTGCCAGCAGCTTAGGGGGCGGGGGAACTAGCACAGATACGCAGTATTTT. It encodes CASSLGGGGTSTDTQYF.